The entry below describes one TCR beta chain. The sample is drawn from a study of blood T cell repertoires in COVID-19. At the level of the study: The analysed material was cDNA or gDNA that came from T cells, B-cell-depleted T cells, or PBMCs.

TCRdb keeps only in-frame clones here, not all; method: immunoSEQ multiplex PCR. The sample holds some 37,000 clones; approximately 89% are singletons and the top ten take 9%. The CDR3 is 12 amino acids. The germline gives CDR1 SGHNT, CDR2 YENEEA. V was pared by 3 bases and J by 13 bases, with 13 bases between. The TCR was taken from a woman between 65 and 79 years old with acute or convalescent COVID-19. The chain has TRBV11-3 and TRBJ2-1; D is ambiguous. The sequencing input was peripheral blood. As DNA, the CDR3 is TGTGCCAGCAGCTTTATAGATCTAGAACAGTTCTTC. It codes for CASSFIDLEQFF.